The 32 T cell receptor beta chains in this list originate from one sample, sequenced in a study of tumor-infiltrating lymphocytes in primary liver carcinoma. The study extracted blood RNA from unsorted whole blood and also extracted germline DNA. The authors made TCR beta cDNA from about 500 ng total RNA with a constant-region primer. What produced the TCR beta libraries was three nested multiplex PCR rounds using slightly modified ARM-PCR. The first two PCR rounds, approximately 10 cycles each, used TRBV1-TRBV30 forward primers and a C-beta reverse primer. Via MiXCR, TCRdb re-called the multiplex PCR reads, giving one row per CDR3 protein. Of 300,000 to 350,000 distinct CDR3 sequences in the sample, about 65% are singletons; the top ten hold 5% to 6.5%. Sequencing was performed on peripheral blood. These receptors came from a man aged 35 to 55 with primary liver carcinoma and hepatitis B virus infection.

As regards this clonotype: No conserved phenylalanine or tryptophan is present at the end of the CDR3, so a read error is the likely explanation. The DNA is left out, because the CDR3 cannot be placed on it with certainty; the CDR3 is given as TCRdb lists it. The chain uses TRBV5-1 and TRBJ2-7; TRBD2 reflects the table's D call only, with no check against the DNA. The CDR3 totals 15 residues, both ends included. Germline-derived CDR1 and CDR2 are SGHRS and YFSETQ. The CDR3 loop reads CASNLGWTSVPEQSL.

This clonotype has at least ten counts. V gene TRBV6-2 or TRBV6-3 combines with J gene TRBJ2-3; tentatively, D is TRBD2 (6 bases). The germline V gene has CDR1 MNHEY and CDR2 SVGEGT. The CDR3 totals 15 residues. V was shortened by 4 bases and J by 5 bases, with 16 bases between the two germline ends. The CDR3 DNA sequence: TGTGCCAGCAGTTTCACGGGACTCTTGAAAGATACGCAGTATTTT. This gives the protein CASSFTGLLKDTQYF.

The genes are TRBV14 and TRBJ1-6, with D possibly being TRBD1 (6 bases). This CDR3 has 15 residues. The germline V gene encodes CDR1 SGHDN and CDR2 FVKESK. The V gene lost 5 bases and the J gene lost 5 bases, with 13 bases spanning the gap. The CDR3 is CASSSTDSHNSPLHF. The CDR3 bases are TGTGCCAGCAGCTCGACGGACAGCCATAATTCACCCCTCCACTTT.

With regard to this clonotype: A much more abundant neighbour one base away suggests this may be a read error. The V call is TRBV12-3 or TRBV12-4, the J call TRBJ2-3, with a possible D match to TRBD1 (5 bases). The closer fit of TRBJ1-5 to the DNA end suggests the J call may be wrong. The length of the CDR3 is 14 residues. The CDR3 sequence is CASQPGTSTDTQHF. Written as DNA, the CDR3 is TGTGCCAGCCAACCCGGGACTAGCACAGATACGCAGCATTTT.

This chain connects TRBV5-1 to TRBJ2-5; the match to TRBD2 covers 11 bases. The CDR3 is 15 residues long. The V gene end was trimmed by 5 bases and the J gene end by 3 bases; junction bases not matched to a gene: 6. CDR1 is SGHRS, CDR2 YFSETQ, per germline. CDR3 sequence (DNA): TGCGCCAGCAGGCGTAGCGGGAGGGAGGAAGAGACCCAGTACTTC. Protein: CASRRSGREEETQYF. The full variable domain, with the rest looked up from reference TRBV5-1 and TRBJ2-5, is KAGVTQTPRYLIKTRGQQVTLSCSPISGHRSVSWYQQTPGQGLQFLFEYFSETQRNKGNFPGRFSGRQFSNSRSEMNVSTLELGDSALYLCASRRSGREEETQYFGPGTRLLVL.

The CDR3 bases are TGTGCCAGCAGTTTAGCACAGGGGAGTTCACCCCTCCACTTT. This sequence encodes CASSLAQGSSPLHF. V and J are TRBV12-3 or TRBV12-4 and TRBJ1-6; 7 nucleotides agree with TRBD1. The CDR3 runs 14 residues. V lost 0 bases to trimming and J lost 9 bases; unmatched junction nucleotides: 2.

In regard to this clonotype: A much larger clone sits a single nucleotide away, making a read error possible. The chain carries TRBV6-2 or TRBV6-3 and TRBJ2-6; D unclear. CDR3 length: 15 residues. CDR1 is MNHEY, CDR2 SVGEGT, per germline. The germline V and J ends were trimmed by 4 bases and 1 base, with 8 bases remaining between them. The chain's CDR3 is CASSFTTSGANVLTF. As DNA, the CDR3 is TGTGCCAGCAGTTTCACGACTTCTGGGGCCAACGTCCTGACTTTC.

Concerning this clonotype: Given a much more abundant clone one base away, this may be a read error. The chain carries TRBV4-2 and TRBJ2-7; TRBD2 might be the D (6 bases). This CDR3 region has 14 residues. The germline V gene has CDR1 LGHNA and CDR2 YNFKEQ. CDR3 sequence: CACSRPGSSYEQYF. CDR3 nucleotide sequence: TGTGCCTGCAGCCGGCCCGGGAGTTCCTACGAGCAGTACTTC.

For this clonotype: Since a much larger clone is just one base distant, this may be a read error. The chain combines TRBV4-3 with TRBJ2-3, with a tentative D call TRBD2 (5 bases). This CDR3 region has 15 residues. CDR1 is LGHNA, CDR2 YSLEER, per germline. Trimming cost V 3 bases and J 0 bases, with 10 bases left between them. CDR3 sequence reads: CASSHDASSTDTQYF. CDR3 in DNA: TGCGCCAGCAGCCATGATGCTAGCAGCACAGATACGCAGTATTTT.

This clonotype showed up just once. This may be a read error, as it is one base from a much larger clone. The V and J genes are TRBV6-1 and TRBJ2-7; no definite D call. Trimming pared 4 bases from V and 5 bases from J, leaving 12 bases between. The CDR3 totals 13 residues. Germline V lookup: CDR1 MNHNS, CDR2 SASEGT. The chain's CDR3 is CASSASKANEQYF. CDR3 DNA: TGTGCCAGCAGTGCCAGTAAGGCCAACGAGCAGTACTTC.

This clonotype has a handful of counts. The rearrangement uses TRBV30 and TRBJ1-2; D may be TRBD1 (6 bases). V lost 0 bases and J 4 bases, leaving 9 bases between the germline ends. CDR1 and CDR2 from the germline V gene are GTSNPN and SVGIG (reference sequence). The CDR3 consists of 13 residues. The CDR3 nucleotides are TGTGCCTGGAGTGTAACAGGGCCCTATGGCTACACCTTC. It specifies CAWSVTGPYGYTF.

The chain links TRBV2 to TRBJ2-4, with D tentatively TRBD1 or TRBD2 (5 bases each). The V and J ends lost 4 bases and 8 bases respectively, with 18 bases between them. Germline CDR1 is SNHLY and CDR2 is FYNNEI. There are 15 residues in the CDR3. CDR3 in amino acids: CASSGGTDRGDIQYF. CDR3 nucleotide sequence: TGTGCCAGCAGTGGAGGGACGGACCGAGGGGACATTCAGTACTTC.

Points on this clonotype: At one end, the junction sequence differs from germline, possibly due to a read error. V gene TRBV11-2 combines with J gene TRBJ1-1; 10 positions agree with TRBD1. Per the germline V gene, CDR1 is SGHAT and CDR2 is FQNNGV. The CDR3 totals 15 residues. The CDR3: CANSMTGGTYTEAFF. Here the CDR3 DNA reads TGTGCCAACAGCATGACAGGGGGCACATATACTGAAGCTTTCTTT.

This chain links TRBV28 with TRBJ2-2; 7 bases match TRBD1. After removal of 6 bases from V and 5 bases from J, the junction contained 3 bases not matched to a gene. The CDR3 contains 13 residues. CDR1 MDHEN and CDR2 SYDVKM come from the germline V gene. The CDR3: CASRETGTGELFF. CDR3 coding DNA: TGTGCCAGCAGAGAGACAGGGACCGGGGAGCTGTTTTTT. The complete variable domain, with remaining parts taken from reference TRBV28 and TRBJ2-2, reads DVKVTQSSRYLVKRTGEKVFLECVQDMDHENMFWYRQDPGLGLRLIYFSYDVKMKEKGDIPEGYSVSREKKERFSLILESASTNQTSMYLCASRETGTGELFFGEGSRLTVL.

This clonotype showed up just once. Germline and junction disagree at one end, which may indicate a read error. CDR3 residues: CSSRRGGPCEQYF. For the CDR3, the DNA is TGTTCCAGCAGACGGGGGGGGCCCTGCGAGCAGTACTTC. The chain recombines TRBV6-5 with TRBJ2-7, with 8 bases matching TRBD2. Germline CDR1 MNHEY, CDR2 SVGAGI. CDR3 length: 13 residues.

This clonotype was counted ten times or more. V is TRBV29-1 and J is TRBJ1-5; D possibly corresponds to TRBD1 (5 bases). Germline loops: CDR1 SQVTM, CDR2 ANQGSEA. V was cut by 1 base and J by 5 bases, with 6 bases left in between. The CDR3 length is 12 residues. The CDR3 sequence is CSVEGDDQPQHF. DNA for the CDR3: TGCAGCGTTGAAGGGGACGATCAGCCCCAGCATTTT.

To note about this clonotype: The CDR3 end shows no conserved phenylalanine or tryptophan, and so a read error is likely. This sequence joins TRBV11-2 and TRBJ2-1; 7 bases fit TRBD2. V lost 1 base, J lost 10 bases, and 13 bases stayed unmatched. The CDR3 is made up of 16 amino acids. Germline values: CDR1 SGHAT, CDR2 FQNNGV. The CDR3 nucleotides read TGTGCCAGCAGCTTAGTCTGGGACGGGAGGTTAAGCGAGCAGTTCTTA. Translating gives CASSLVWDGRLSEQFL.

V is TRBV11-1 and J is TRBJ2-7; possibly TRBD1 for D (5 bases). This CDR3 contains 14 residues. Germline V CDR1 and CDR2: SGHAT, FQDESV (reference sequence). V was trimmed by 5 bases and J by 11 bases, leaving 22 bases between them. The DNA of the CDR3 is TGTGCCAGCAGCCCCGGAAGGGGCTGGTATGAGAAGTACTTC. Encoded protein: CASSPGRGWYEKYF. The variable domain in full, with the rest retrieved from reference TRBV11-1 and TRBJ2-7, is EAEVAQSPRYKITEKSQAVAFWCDPISGHATLYWYRQILGQGPELLVQFQDESVVDDSQLPKDRFSAERLKGVDSTLKIQPAELGDSAMYLCASSPGRGWYEKYFGPGTRLTVT.

Comment on this clonotype: With a much larger clone just one base away, this may be a read error. The chain is built from TRBV14 and TRBJ2-5, with TRBD1 identical over 7 bases. Germline V CDR1 and CDR2: SGHDN, FVKESK. The CDR3 loop spans 12 amino acids. The CDR3 DNA is TGTGCCAGAAGCCAAGAGCAGGGGGCCCAGTACTTC. The encoded protein is CARSQEQGAQYF.

This chain connects TRBV12-5 to TRBJ2-1; 7 bases line up with TRBD2. Germline CDR1 and CDR2: LGHNT and FRNRAP. Germline trimming cut 1 base from V and 10 bases from J; bases unmatched to any gene: 10. CDR3 length: 15 amino acids. CDR3 sequence (DNA): TGTGCTAGTGGTTTGGCACCTAGCGGCAGGAGCGAGCAGTTCTTC. As protein: CASGLAPSGRSEQFF.

The genes are TRBV11-2 and TRBJ1-2, with D perhaps TRBD1 (6 bases). The CDR3 spans 13 residues. The germline CDR1 and CDR2 sequences are SGHAT and FQNNGV. The V end was cut by 4 bases, the J end by 8 bases, with 14 bases between. CDR3 amino acids: CASSSAGGSGYTF. Here the CDR3 DNA reads TGTGCCAGCAGCTCCGCCGGGGGCTCCGGCTACACCTTC. The full variable domain, in which reference TRBV11-2 and TRBJ1-2 provide the parts outside the CDR3, is EAGVAQSPRYKIIEKRQSVAFWCNPISGHATLYWYQQILGQGPKLLIQFQNNGVVDDSQLPKDRFSAERLKGVDSTLKIQPAKLEDSAVYLCASSSAGGSGYTFGSGTRLTVV.

This chain links TRBV11-2 with TRBJ2-5; 11 nucleotides align to TRBD2. This CDR3 is 15 amino acids long. Per germline, CDR1 SGHAT and CDR2 FQNNGV. V lost 9 bases to trimming and J lost 4 bases; unmatched junction nucleotides: 10. The DNA of the CDR3 is TGTGCCAGTAGCATTAGACTAGCGGGGCGAGAGACCCAGTACTTC. Its translation: CASSIRLAGRETQYF.

In the case of this clonotype: At one end the junction does not follow the germline gene, possibly because of a read error. The V and J genes are TRBV4-1 and TRBJ2-7; 7 bases map to TRBD2. The CDR3 sequence is 16 residues long. The V gene's germline CDR1 is MGHRA and CDR2 YSYEKL. This chain's CDR3 is CANSQEWREMLYEQYF. DNA for the CDR3: TGCGCCAACAGCCAAGAGTGGCGGGAGATGTTGTATGAGCAGTACTTC.

Of note for this clonotype: A single base separates this from a much larger clone, so it may be a read error. The CDR3 carries no conserved terminal phenylalanine or tryptophan, so it likely arises from a read error. This chain uses TRBV12-5 with TRBJ2-3; 11 nucleotides match TRBD2. J lost 5 bases, V lost 8 bases, and 6 bases had no gene match. CDR3 length: 14 amino acids. The germline V gene encodes CDR1 LGHNT and CDR2 FRNRAP. As DNA, the CDR3 is TGTGCTAGTTCTAGCGGGAGGAGTGGAGATACGCAGTATTTG. Translating gives CASSSGRSGDTQYL.

This clonotype came up many times. The chain employs TRBV12-3 or TRBV12-4 and TRBJ2-6; D is tentatively TRBD1 or TRBD2 (6 bases each). CDR3 length: 15 residues. Between the trimmed V and J ends, which lost 2 bases and 2 bases, there was a span of 7 bases. CDR3 DNA sequence: TGTGCCAGCAGTTTAAGGGGGGCTGGGGCCAACGTCCTGACTTTC. Its translation: CASSLRGAGANVLTF.

This clonotype was recorded a few times. The junction differs from germline at one of its ends, possibly a read error. The CDR3 bases are TGTGCCAGCGGTTTGCAGCGGGAATCAGATACGCAGTATTTT. Its protein is CASGLQRESDTQYF. J is TRBJ2-3 and V is TRBV12-3 or TRBV12-4; 7 bases align to TRBD2. The CDR3 runs 14 residues.

For this clonotype: One end of the junction is discordant with germline, which a read error may explain. The chain has TRBV11-2 and TRBJ2-2; D not certain. CDR1 is SGHAT, CDR2 FQNNGV, per germline. The CDR3 is 17 amino acids. CDR3 sequence (DNA): TGTGCCAGGAGCTTATTCGACATGGGCGCGAACACCGGGGAGCTGTTTTTT. It codes for CARSLFDMGANTGELFF.

About this clonotype itself: Since a much larger clone is just one base distant, this may be a read error. The J gene is TRBJ2-1, the V gene TRBV6-6; 9 positions agree with TRBD1. Germline values: CDR1 MNHNY, CDR2 SVGAGI (reference sequence). The length of the CDR3 is 15 residues. DNA for the CDR3: TGTGTCAGCAGTCCTCTCCGGACAGGGGAGGGTGAGCAGTTCTTC. Its translation is CVSSPLRTGEGEQFF.

Points on this clonotype: The conserved phenylalanine or tryptophan normally closing the CDR3 is absent here, so this likely arose from a read error. V is TRBV6-1 and J is TRBJ2-7; D is undetermined. The germline CDR1 and CDR2 sequences are MNHNS and SASEGT. Trimming left V 3 bases short and J 2 bases short, with 5 bases between. The CDR3 length is 12 residues. The CDR3 loop reads CASSDGPYEQYL. The CDR3 DNA reads TGTGCCAGCAGTGACGGTCCCTACGAGCAGTACTTA.

Concerning this clonotype itself: Relative to the germline gene, one junction end is altered; a read error may explain this. The chain combines TRBV11-2 with TRBJ1-2; the D is unclear. Germline loops: CDR1 SGHAT, CDR2 FQNNGV. This CDR3 has 14 residues. CDR3 residues: CASSLMGWNYDYTF. The DNA for the CDR3 is TGTGCCAGCAGCTTAATGGGGTGGAACTATGACTACACCTTC.

The genes are TRBV12-3 or TRBV12-4 and TRBJ1-2; D unresolved. The CDR3 has 12 residues. The CDR3 is CAGSLGARGYTF. In DNA form, the CDR3 reads TGTGCAGGCAGTTTAGGAGCACGGGGCTACACCTTC.

This clonotype was seen more than once but under ten times. The chain is built from TRBV4-1 and TRBJ1-5; D not resolved. The germline V and J ends were trimmed by 2 bases and 3 bases, with 2 bases remaining between them. CDR1 is MGHRA and CDR2 is YSYEKL in the germline V gene. The CDR3 covers 12 residues. The CDR3 sequence is CASSQPNQPQHF. The CDR3 nucleotides are TGCGCCAGCAGCCAACCCAATCAGCCCCAGCATTTT.